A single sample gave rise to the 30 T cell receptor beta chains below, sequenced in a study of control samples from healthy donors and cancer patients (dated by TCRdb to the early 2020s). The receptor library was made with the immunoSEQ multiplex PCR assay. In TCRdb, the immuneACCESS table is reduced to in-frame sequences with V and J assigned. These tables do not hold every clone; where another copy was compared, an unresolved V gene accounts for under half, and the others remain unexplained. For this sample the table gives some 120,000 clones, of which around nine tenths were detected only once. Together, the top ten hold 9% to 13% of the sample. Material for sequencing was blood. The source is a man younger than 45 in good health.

Written as DNA, the CDR3 is TGTGCCAGCAGTGGGTGGACTGAAGCTTTCTTT. This gives the protein CASSGWTEAFF. The rearrangement links TRBV2 to TRBJ1-1, with D hard to call. Germline lookup yields CDR1 SNHLY and CDR2 FYNNEI. The length of the CDR3 is 11 residues. Trimming left V 4 bases short and J 5 bases short, with 5 bases between.

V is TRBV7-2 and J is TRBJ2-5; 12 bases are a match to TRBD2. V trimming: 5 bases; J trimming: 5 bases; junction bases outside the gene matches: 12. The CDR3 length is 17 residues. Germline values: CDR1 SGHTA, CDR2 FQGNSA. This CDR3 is CASSPGASGGASETQYF. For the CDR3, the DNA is TGTGCCAGCAGCCCGGGGGCTAGCGGGGGGGCCAGTGAGACCCAGTACTTC. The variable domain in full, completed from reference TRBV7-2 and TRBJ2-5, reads GAGVSQSPSNKVTEKGKDVELRCDPISGHTALYWYRQSLGQGLEFLIYFQGNSAPDKSGLPSDRFSAERTGGSVSTLTIQRTQQEDSAVYLCASSPGASGGASETQYFGPGTRLLVL.

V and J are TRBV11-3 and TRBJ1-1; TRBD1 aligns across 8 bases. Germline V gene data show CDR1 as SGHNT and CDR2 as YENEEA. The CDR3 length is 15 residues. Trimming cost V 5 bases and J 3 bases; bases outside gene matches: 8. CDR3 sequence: CASSGRQGFYTEAFF. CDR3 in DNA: TGTGCCAGCAGCGGACGACAGGGGTTCTACACTGAAGCTTTCTTT.

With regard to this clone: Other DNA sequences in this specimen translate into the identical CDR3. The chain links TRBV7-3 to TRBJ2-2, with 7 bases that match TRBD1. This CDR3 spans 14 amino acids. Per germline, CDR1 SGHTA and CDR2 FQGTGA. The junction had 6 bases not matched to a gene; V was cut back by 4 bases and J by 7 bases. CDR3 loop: CASSSGGQGGELFF. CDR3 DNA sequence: TGTGCCAGCAGCTCAGGGGGTCAGGGCGGGGAGCTGTTTTTT.

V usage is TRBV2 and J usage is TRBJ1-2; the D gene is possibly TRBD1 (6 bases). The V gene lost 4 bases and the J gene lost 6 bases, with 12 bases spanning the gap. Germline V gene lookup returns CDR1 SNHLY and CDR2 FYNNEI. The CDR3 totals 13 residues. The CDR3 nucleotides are TGTGCCAGCAGTGTAGGCAGGGACAATGGCTACACCTTC. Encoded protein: CASSVGRDNGYTF.

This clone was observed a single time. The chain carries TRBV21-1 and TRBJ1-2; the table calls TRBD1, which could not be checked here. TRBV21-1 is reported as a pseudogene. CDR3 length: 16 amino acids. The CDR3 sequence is CASSKREEGASYGYTF. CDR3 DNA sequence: TGTGCCAGCAGCAAAAGGGAGGAGGGGGCGAGCTATGGCTACACCTTC.

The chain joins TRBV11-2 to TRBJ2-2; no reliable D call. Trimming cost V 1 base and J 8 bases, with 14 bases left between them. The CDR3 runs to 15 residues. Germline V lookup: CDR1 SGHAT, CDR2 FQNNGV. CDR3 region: CASSLVQSGDGELFF. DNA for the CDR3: TGTGCCAGCAGCTTAGTGCAGTCGGGTGATGGGGAGCTGTTTTTT.

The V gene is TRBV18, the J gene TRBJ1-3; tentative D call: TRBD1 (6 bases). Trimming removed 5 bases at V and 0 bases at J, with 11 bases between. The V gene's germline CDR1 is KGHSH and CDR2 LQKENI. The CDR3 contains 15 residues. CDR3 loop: CASSAGVSSGNTIYF. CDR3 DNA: TGTGCCAGCTCAGCAGGGGTGAGCTCTGGAAACACCATATATTTT.

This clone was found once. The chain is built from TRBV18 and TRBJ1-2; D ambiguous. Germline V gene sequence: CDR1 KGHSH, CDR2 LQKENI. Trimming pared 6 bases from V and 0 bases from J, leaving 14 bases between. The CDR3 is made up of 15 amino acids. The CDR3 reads CASSETALTNYGYTF. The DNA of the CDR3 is TGTGCCAGCTCCGAGACTGCGTTAACTAACTATGGCTACACCTTC.

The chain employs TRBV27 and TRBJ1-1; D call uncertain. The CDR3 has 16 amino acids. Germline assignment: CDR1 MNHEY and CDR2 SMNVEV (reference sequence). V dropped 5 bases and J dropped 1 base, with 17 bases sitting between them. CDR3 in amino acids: CASSLGSKLSNTEAFF. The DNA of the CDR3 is TGTGCCAGCAGTCTAGGGTCGAAGCTATCGAACACTGAAGCTTTCTTT.

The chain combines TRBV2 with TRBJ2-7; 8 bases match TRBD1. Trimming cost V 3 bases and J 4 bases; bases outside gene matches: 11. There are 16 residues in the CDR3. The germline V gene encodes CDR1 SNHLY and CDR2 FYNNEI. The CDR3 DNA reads TGTGCCAGCAGTGATCGCCCGACAGGGGAAGGTTACGAGCAGTACGTC. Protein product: CASSDRPTGEGYEQYV.

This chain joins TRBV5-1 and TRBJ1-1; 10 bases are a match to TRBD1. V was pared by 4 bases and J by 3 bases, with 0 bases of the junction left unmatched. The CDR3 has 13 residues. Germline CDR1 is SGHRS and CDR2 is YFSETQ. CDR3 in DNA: TGCGCCAGCAGCGGGACAGGGGACACTGAAGCTTTCTTT. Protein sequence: CASSGTGDTEAFF.

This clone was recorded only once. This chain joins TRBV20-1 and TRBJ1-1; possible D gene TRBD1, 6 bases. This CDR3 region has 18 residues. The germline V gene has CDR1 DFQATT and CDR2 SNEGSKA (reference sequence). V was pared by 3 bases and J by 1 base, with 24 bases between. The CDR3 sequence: CSASDVLGAGRSNTEAFF. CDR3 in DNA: TGCAGTGCTAGTGATGTTCTGGGGGCGGGTAGATCGAACACTGAAGCTTTCTTT.

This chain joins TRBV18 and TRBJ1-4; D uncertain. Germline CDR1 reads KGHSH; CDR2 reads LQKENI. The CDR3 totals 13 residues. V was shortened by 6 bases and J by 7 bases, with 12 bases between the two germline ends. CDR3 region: CASSIQKGEKLFF. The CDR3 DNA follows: TGTGCCAGCTCTATACAGAAAGGTGAAAAACTGTTTTTT.

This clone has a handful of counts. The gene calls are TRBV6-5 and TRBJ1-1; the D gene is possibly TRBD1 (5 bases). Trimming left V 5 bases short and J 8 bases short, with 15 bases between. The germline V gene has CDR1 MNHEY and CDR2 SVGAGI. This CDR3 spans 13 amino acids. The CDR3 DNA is TGTGCCAGCAGTCGTCTAGGGGAATCCGAAGCTTTCTTT. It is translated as CASSRLGESEAFF.

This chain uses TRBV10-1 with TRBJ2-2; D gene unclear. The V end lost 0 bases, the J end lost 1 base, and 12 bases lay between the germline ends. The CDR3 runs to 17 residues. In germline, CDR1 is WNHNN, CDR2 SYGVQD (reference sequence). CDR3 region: CASSESYGFQNTGELFF. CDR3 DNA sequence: TGCGCCAGCAGTGAGTCGTACGGGTTCCAGAACACCGGGGAGCTGTTTTTT.

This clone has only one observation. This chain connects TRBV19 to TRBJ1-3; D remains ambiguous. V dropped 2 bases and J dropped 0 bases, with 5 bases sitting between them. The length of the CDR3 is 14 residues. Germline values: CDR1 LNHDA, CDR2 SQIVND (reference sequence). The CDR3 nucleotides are TGTGCCAGTAGTATAAGGCACTCTGGAAACACCATATATTTT. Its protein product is CASSIRHSGNTIYF.

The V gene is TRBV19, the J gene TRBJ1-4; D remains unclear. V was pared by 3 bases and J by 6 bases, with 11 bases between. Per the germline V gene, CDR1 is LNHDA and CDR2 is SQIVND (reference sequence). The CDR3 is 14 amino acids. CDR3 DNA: TGTGCCAGTAGTATCCGGGGAATGGATGAAAAACTGTTTTTT. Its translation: CASSIRGMDEKLFF.

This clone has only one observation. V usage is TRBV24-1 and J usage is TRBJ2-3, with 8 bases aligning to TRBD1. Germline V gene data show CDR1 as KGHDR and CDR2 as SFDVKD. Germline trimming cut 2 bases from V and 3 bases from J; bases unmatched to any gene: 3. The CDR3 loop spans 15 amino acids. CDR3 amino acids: CATSDYRQGTDTQYF. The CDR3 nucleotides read TGTGCCACCAGTGATTACCGACAGGGGACAGATACGCAGTATTTT.

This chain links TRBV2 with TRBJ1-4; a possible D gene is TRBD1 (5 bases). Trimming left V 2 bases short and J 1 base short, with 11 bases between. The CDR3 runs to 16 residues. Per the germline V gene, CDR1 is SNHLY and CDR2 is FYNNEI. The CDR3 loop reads CASSERNGGTNEKLFF. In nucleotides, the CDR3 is TGTGCCAGCAGTGAACGGAATGGGGGAACTAATGAAAAACTGTTTTTT.

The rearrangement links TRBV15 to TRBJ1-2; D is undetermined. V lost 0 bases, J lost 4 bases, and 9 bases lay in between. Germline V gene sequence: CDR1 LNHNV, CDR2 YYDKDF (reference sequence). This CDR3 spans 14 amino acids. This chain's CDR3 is CATSRDYGRYGYTF. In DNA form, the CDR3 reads TGTGCCACCAGCAGAGATTACGGCCGCTATGGCTACACCTTC.

The CDR3 DNA follows: TGTGCCACCAGTGATTCGGGGACAGGGCGAAATCAGCCCCAGCATTTT. It encodes CATSDSGTGRNQPQHF. The chain carries TRBV24-1 and TRBJ1-5; 9 nucleotides agree with TRBD1. V was pared by 2 bases and J by 4 bases, with 5 bases of the junction left unmatched. The CDR3 length is 16 residues. Germline V lookup: CDR1 KGHDR, CDR2 SFDVKD.

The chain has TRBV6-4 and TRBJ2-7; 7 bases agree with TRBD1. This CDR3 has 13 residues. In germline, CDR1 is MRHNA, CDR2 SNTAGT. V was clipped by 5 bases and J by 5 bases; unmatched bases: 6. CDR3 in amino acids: CASSTGERDEQYV. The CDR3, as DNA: TGTGCCAGCAGTACAGGGGAACGGGACGAGCAGTACGTC.

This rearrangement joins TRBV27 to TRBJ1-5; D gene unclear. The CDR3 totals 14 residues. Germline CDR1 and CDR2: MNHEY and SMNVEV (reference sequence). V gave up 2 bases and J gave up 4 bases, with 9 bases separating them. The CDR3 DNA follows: TGTGCCAGCAGTTTAAAGAGCGGTAATCAGCCCCAGCATTTT. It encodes CASSLKSGNQPQHF.

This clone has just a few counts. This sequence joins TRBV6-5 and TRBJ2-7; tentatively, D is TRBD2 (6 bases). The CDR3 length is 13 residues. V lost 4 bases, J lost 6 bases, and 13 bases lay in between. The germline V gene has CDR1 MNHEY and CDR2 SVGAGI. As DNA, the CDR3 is TGTGCCAGCAGTTCCTTCCAGGGAGGCGAGCAGTACGTC. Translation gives CASSSFQGGEQYV.

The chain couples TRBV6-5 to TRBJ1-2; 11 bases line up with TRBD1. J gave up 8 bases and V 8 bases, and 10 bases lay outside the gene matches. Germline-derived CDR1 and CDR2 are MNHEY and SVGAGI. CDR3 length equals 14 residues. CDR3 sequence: CASWTGQGASGYTF. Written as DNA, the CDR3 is TGTGCCAGCTGGACTGGACAGGGGGCTTCCGGCTACACCTTC.

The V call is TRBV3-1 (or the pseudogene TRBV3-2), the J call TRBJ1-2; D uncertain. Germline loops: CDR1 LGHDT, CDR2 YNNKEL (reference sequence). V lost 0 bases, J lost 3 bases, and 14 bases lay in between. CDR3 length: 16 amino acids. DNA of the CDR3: TGTGCCAGCAGCCAAGAAGTGGCAGGCGGTTACTATGGCTACACCTTC. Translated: CASSQEVAGGYYGYTF.

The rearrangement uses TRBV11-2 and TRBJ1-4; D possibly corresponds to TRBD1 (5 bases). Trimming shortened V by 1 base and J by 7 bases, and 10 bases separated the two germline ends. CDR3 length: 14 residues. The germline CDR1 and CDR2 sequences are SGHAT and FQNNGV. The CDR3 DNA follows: TGTGCCAGCAGCTTAGTCCAGGGCGGTGAAAAACTGTTTTTT. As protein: CASSLVQGGEKLFF.

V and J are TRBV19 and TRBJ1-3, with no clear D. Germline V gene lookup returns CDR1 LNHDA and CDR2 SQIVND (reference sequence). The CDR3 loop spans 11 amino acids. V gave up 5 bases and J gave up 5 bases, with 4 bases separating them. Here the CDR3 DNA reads TGTGCCAGTAGTGGTCGAAACACCATATATTTT. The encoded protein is CASSGRNTIYF.

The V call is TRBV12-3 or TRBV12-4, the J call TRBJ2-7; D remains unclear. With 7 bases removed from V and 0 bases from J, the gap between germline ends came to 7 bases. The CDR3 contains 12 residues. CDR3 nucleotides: TGTGCCAGCACCCCCAGCTCCTACGAGCAGTACTTC. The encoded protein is CASTPSSYEQYF.